This TCR beta chain was observed in a study of T-cell memory formation after mild COVID-19. Across the whole study: TCR clusters were mostly confined to one donor each. Notes on the study in general: The study found contracting CD4+ clones mainly in CM and EM and contracting CD8+ clones in EMRA. Clonal second-wave expansions that peaked on day 37 had unconfirmed SARS-CoV-2 specificity.

Germline V gives CDR1 SGHTA, CDR2 FQGNSA. Deletions cut 6 bases from V and 1 base from J, with 12 bases between. The CDR3 is made up of 14 amino acids. TCRdb recomputed calls from the 5' RACE reads with MiXCR, one row per CDR3 protein. Found here are 180,000 or so distinct CDR3 sequences, more than 9% of them singletons; the top ten hold roughly 3.8%. A few counts support this clonotype. What it binds is not known. V usage is TRBV7-2 and J usage is TRBJ1-1, with no clear D. Input material: PBMCs or a T cell subset sorted from them (not recorded which). The TCR originated in a man aged 18-30 years who had mild COVID-19 (a few samples of this study predate the infection). Cell type and time point are not known. Here the CDR3 DNA reads TGTGCCAGCAGTCGTGATTGGGGGAACACTGAAGCTTTCTTT. This encodes CASSRDWGNTEAFF.